This paragraph reports one T cell receptor (beta chain). It lacks a known antigen. Per-base qualities were not stored, and no clone one base away is much larger. The CDR3 holds 16 amino acids from the cysteine to the phenylalanine. Only CDR3 DNA is held: 48 bases, read in frame from base 1. V loses 4 bases at its end and J loses 7 bases; junction bases beyond the gene matches: 10. Per the germline V gene (reference sequence), LGHDT is the CDR1 and YNNKEL is the CDR2. The sample is drawn from a study of blood T cell repertoires in COVID-19 (dated by TCRdb to the early 2020s). Some background on the complete study: The collaborator samples originated in the United States, Italy and Spain and spanned the acute and convalescent phases of COVID-19. The material from the prospective study consisted of cDNA or gDNA derived from T cells, B-cell-depleted T cells, or PBMCs. Deeply sampled blood TCRbeta repertoires from subjects exposed to, actively infected with, or recovered from COVID-19 were included in the dataset. The repertoires were made available in a free public database intended to serve as a resource for research on the immune response to SARS-CoV-2. The samples were drawn from two sources: the first 160 participants of the ongoing ImmuneRACE study, and fewer than 1,500 subjects contributed by 6 global collaborators. The sample metadata nearly always contained a de-identified subject ID, COVID-19 status, age in years and sex. Where HLA class I and class II types were available, the types were taken from metadata supplied by the sample provider, not from assay-based typing.

Each collaborating institution followed its own protocols to collect whole blood in K2EDTA tubes. For TCRbeta analysis, collaborators shipped samples in one of three forms: frozen whole blood, isolated PBMCs, or DNA extracted from either of those sample types. Points the paper makes about the study in general: Clinical and demographic metadata were provided uncurated, with the amount varying by source and participant.

TCRbeta CDR3 regions were amplified from genomic DNA by means of the immunoSEQ Assay, a bias-controlled multiplex PCR. The original pipeline was this. The number of nucleated cells in each sample was estimated from the amplification of reference gene primers within the assay. Sequence reads were collapsed and filtered to measure the absolute abundance of every unique TCRbeta CDR3 rearrangement. For each sample, productive Simpson clonality was calculated by taking the square root of Simpson's diversity index across productive rearrangements. TCRdb holds this immuneACCESS table with in-frame rearrangements only. Some clones are missing; in checked studies, unresolved V genes explain under half, and the rest has no known cause. V and J calls and clone size are copied from that table; D and trimming were computed from the DNA. The sample contains around 16,000 clones, about 80% of them found a single time. The ten largest clones capture 25% to 35% of the sample.

What was sequenced was peripheral blood. This sequence originates from a man aged 65 to 79 with active or convalescent COVID-19. Recombination connected TRBV3-1 (or the pseudogene TRBV3-2) to TRBJ2-7; 13 middle bases align to TRBD2. The encoded CDR3 is CASSPTSGGGWREQYF. The bases are TGTGCCAGCAGCCCTACTAGCGGGGGGGGATGGCGGGAGCAGTACTTC.